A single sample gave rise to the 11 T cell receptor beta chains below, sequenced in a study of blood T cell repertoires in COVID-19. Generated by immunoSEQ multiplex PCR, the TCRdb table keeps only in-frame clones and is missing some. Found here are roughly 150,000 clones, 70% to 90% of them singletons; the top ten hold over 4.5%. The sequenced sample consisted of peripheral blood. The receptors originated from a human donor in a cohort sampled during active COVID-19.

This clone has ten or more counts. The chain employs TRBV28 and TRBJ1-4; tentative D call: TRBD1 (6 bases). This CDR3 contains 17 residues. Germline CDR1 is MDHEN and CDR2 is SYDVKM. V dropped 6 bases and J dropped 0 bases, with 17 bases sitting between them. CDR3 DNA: TGTGCCAGCAGCTGGGGACACGACCTGCCAACTAATGAAAAACTGTTTTTT. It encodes CASSWGHDLPTNEKLFF.

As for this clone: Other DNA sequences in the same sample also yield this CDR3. As DNA, the CDR3 is TGTGCCAGCAGCTTAGACCGGGAATACGAGCAGTACTTC. Amino acid sequence: CASSLDREYEQYF. This chain uses TRBV11-2 with TRBJ2-7; perhaps TRBD2 as D (5 bases). CDR1 and CDR2 (germline): SGHAT, FQNNGV. Trimming stripped 0 bases from V and 4 bases from J, with 7 bases between. The CDR3 is 13 amino acids.

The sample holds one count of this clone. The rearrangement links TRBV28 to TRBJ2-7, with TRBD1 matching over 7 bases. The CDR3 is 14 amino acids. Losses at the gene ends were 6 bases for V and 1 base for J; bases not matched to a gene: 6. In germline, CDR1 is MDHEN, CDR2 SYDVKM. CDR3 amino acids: CASRPEGASYEQYF. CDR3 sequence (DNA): TGTGCCAGCAGGCCAGAGGGGGCGTCCTACGAGCAGTACTTC.

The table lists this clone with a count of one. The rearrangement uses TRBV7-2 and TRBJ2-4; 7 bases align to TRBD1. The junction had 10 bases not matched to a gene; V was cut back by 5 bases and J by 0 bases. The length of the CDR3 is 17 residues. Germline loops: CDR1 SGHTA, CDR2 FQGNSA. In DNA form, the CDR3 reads TGTGCCAGCAGCCCCTGGAAGGGACAGCTAGCCAAAAACATTCAGTACTTC. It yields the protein CASSPWKGQLAKNIQYF.

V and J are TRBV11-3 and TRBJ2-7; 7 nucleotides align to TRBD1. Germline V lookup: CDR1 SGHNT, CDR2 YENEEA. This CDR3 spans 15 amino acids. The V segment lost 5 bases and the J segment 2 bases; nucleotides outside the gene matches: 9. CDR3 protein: CASSLGTGQTYEQYF. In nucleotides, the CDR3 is TGTGCCAGCAGCCTAGGCACGGGACAGACCTACGAGCAGTACTTC. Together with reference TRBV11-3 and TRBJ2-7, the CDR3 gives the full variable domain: EAGVVQSPRYKIIEKKQPVAFWCNPISGHNTLYWYLQNLGQGPELLIRYENEEAVDDSQLPKDRFSAERLKGVDSTLKIQPAELGDSAVYLCASSLGTGQTYEQYFGPGTRLTVT.

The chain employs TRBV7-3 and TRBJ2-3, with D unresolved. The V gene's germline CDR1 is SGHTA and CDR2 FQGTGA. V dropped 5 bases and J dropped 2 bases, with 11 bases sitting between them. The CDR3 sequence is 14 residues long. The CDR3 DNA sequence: TGTGCCAGCAGCCCGACTGGAATCACAGATACGCAGTATTTT. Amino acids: CASSPTGITDTQYF.

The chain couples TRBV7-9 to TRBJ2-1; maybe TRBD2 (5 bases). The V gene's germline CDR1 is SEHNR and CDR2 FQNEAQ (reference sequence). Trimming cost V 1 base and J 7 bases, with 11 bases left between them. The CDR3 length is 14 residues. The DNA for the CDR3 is TGTGCCAGCAGCTTAGGGGGAGTCATGAATGAGCAGTTCTTC. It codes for CASSLGGVMNEQFF.

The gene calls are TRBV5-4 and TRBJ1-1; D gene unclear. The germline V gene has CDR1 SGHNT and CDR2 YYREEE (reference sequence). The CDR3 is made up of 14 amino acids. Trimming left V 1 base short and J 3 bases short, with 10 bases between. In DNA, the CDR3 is TGTGCCAGCAGCTTGTTTGTTCGCGACACTGAAGCTTTCTTT. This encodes CASSLFVRDTEAFF.

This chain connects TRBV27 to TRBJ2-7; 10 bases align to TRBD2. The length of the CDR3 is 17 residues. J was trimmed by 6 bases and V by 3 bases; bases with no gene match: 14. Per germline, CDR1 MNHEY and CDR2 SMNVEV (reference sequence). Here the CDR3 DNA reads TGTGCCAGCAGTTTGGGGGGCGGGACTAGCGTAATCGGCGAGCAGTACTTC. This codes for CASSLGGGTSVIGEQYF.

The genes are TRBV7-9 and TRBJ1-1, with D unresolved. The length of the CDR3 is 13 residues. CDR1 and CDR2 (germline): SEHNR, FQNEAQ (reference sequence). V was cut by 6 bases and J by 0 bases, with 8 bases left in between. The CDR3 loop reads CASSQKMNTEAFF. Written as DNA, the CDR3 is TGTGCCAGCAGTCAGAAAATGAACACTGAAGCTTTCTTT.

CDR3 DNA sequence: TGTGCCAGCAGGGGCTACAGGGGGCAGGGTGAAAAACTGTTTTTT. Translating it yields CASRGYRGQGEKLFF. The chain links TRBV27 to TRBJ1-4, with 9 positions matching TRBD1. J was trimmed by 7 bases and V by 6 bases; bases with no gene match: 9. The CDR3 contains 15 residues. Per the germline V gene, CDR1 is MNHEY and CDR2 is SMNVEV (reference sequence).